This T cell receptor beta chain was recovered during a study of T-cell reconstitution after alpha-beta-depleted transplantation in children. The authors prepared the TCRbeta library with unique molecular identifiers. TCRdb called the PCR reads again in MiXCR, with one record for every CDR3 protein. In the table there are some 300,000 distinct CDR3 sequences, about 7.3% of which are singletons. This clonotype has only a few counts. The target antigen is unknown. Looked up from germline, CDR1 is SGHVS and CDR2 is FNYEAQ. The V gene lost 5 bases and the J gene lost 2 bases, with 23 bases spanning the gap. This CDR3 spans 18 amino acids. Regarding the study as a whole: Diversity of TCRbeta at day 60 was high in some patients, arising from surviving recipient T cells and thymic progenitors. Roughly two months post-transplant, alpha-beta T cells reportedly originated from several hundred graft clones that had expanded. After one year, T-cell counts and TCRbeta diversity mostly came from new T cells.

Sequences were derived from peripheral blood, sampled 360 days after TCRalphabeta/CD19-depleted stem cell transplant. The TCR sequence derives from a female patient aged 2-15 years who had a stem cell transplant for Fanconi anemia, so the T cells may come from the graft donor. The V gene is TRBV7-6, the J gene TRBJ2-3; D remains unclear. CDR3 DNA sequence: TGTGCCAGCAGCCTCGGTTCCGGTTCAGTTGGCCCCACAGATACGCAGTATTTT. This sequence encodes CASSLGSGSVGPTDTQYF.